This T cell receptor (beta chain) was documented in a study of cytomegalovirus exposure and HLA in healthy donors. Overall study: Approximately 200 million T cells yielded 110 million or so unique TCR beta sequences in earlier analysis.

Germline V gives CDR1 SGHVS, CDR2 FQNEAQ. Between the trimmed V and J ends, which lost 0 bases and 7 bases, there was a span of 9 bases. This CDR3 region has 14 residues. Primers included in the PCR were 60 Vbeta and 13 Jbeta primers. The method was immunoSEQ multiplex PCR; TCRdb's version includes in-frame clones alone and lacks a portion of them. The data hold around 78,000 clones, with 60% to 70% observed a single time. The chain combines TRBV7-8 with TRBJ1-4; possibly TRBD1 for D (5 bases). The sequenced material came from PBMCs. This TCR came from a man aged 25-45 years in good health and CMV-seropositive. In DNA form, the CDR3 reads TGTGCCAGCAGCTTAGCGGGGGGGAGTGAAAAACTGTTTTTT. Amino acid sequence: CASSLAGGSEKLFF.